This TCR beta chain was documented in a study of blood T cell repertoires in COVID-19 (TCRdb year 2020). The study in broad terms: The collaborator samples originated in the United States, Italy and Spain and spanned the acute and convalescent phases of COVID-19. The material from the prospective study consisted of cDNA or gDNA derived from T cells, B-cell-depleted T cells, or PBMCs. Deeply sampled blood TCRbeta repertoires from subjects exposed to, actively infected with, or recovered from COVID-19 were included in the dataset. The repertoires were released in a freely available public database meant as a resource for research on the immune response to SARS-CoV-2. The samples were drawn from the first 160 participants of the ongoing ImmuneRACE study and from roughly 1,300 subjects provided by 6 global collaborators. Sample metadata almost always included a de-identified subject ID, COVID-19 status, age in years and sex. HLA class I and class II types, where available, came from metadata supplied by the sample provider rather than from assay-based typing.

Overall study results and their limits: The quantity of clinical and demographic metadata differed by source and by participant and was supplied without curation.

Turning to this clone: What antigen it recognizes has not been identified. Base qualities were left out, and no much larger clone turns up one base away.

CDR1 and CDR2 are drawn from the germline V gene: SGHAT, FQNNGV. V and J are truncated by 4 bases and 5 bases respectively, leaving an intervening sequence of 18 bases. The CDR3 contains 15 residues, cysteine and phenylalanine counted. Only the CDR3 DNA is retained, 45 bases long and in frame from the first base. In Seattle, one collaborating source enrolled patients while the infection was active and tracked those patients longitudinally over the course of disease. Whole blood was collected in K2EDTA tubes by collaborating institutions according to the institutions' own protocols. For TCRbeta analysis, collaborator samples were shipped as frozen whole blood, as isolated PBMCs, or as DNA extracted from either sample type. TCRbeta CDR3 regions were amplified from genomic DNA by means of the immunoSEQ Assay, a bias-controlled multiplex PCR. Concerning the study's data processing: The number of nucleated cells in each sample was estimated by amplification of reference gene primers within the assay. Sequence reads were collapsed and filtered to measure the absolute abundance of every unique TCRbeta CDR3 rearrangement. For each sample, productive Simpson clonality was calculated as the square root of Simpson's diversity index over productive rearrangements. TCRdb carries this immuneACCESS record with in-frame sequences only. Its versions omit some clonotypes, under half of them owing to an unresolved V gene in the studies checked, with the rest unexplained. Clone size and the V and J calls come from that table; the DNA yielded D and trimming. In all, the sample holds 350,000 to 500,000 clones, and roughly 90% of those were seen once. The top ten hold roughly 0.87% of the sample.

The sequence was collected from a man between 18 and 29 years old with COVID-19, enrolled during active disease. The sequenced sample was peripheral blood. The chain joins TRBV11-2 to TRBJ2-7; a tentative D match to TRBD1 spans 6 bases. The CDR3 reads CASSSPRHRVHEQYF. The DNA reads as follows: TGTGCCAGCAGCTCCCCCCGTCACAGGGTTCACGAGCAGTACTTC.